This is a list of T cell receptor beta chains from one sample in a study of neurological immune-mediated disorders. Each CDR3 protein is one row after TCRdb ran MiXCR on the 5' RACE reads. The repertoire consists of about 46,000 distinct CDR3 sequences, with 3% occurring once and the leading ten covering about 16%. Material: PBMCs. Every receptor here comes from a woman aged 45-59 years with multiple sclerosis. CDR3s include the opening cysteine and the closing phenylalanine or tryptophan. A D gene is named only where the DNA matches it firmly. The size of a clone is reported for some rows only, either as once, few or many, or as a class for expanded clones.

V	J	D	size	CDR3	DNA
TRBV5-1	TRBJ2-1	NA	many	CASSFGAATNEQFF	TGCGCCAGCAGCTTTGGAGCGGCCACCAATGAGCAGTTCTTC
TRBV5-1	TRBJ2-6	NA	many	CASSSQGAGANVLTF	TGCGCCAGCAGCTCACAGGGTGCTGGGGCCAACGTCCTGACTTTC
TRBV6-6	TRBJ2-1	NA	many	CASSYSQGGYNEQFF	TGTGCCAGCAGTTACTCCCAGGGTGGCTACAATGAGCAGTTCTTC
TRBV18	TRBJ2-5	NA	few	CASSPRGQGGEETQYF	TGTGCCAGCTCACCACGCGGGCAGGGTGGCGAAGAGACCCAGTACTTC
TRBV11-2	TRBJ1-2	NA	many	CASSPPREGAYGYTF	TGTGCCAGCAGCCCTCCCAGGGAGGGTGCCTATGGCTACACCTTC
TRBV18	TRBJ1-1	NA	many	CASSSTGLDTEAFF	TGTGCCAGCTCATCAACAGGGCTCGACACTGAAGCTTTCTTT
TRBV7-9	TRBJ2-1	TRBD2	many	CASSSQPLADNEQFF	TGTGCCAGCAGCTCGCAACCCCTAGCGGATAATGAGCAGTTCTTC
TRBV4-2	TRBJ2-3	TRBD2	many	CASSQAGAGGFHTQYF	TGTGCCAGCAGCCAAGCCGGTGCGGGGGGCTTCCATACGCAGTATTTT
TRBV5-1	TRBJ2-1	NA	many	CASSLASSSSVDEQFF	TGCGCCAGCAGCTTGGCCAGTAGCTCTAGCGTAGATGAGCAGTTCTTC
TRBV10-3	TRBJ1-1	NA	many	CAISDGPGAFF	TGTGCCATCAGTGACGGACCCGGAGCTTTCTTT
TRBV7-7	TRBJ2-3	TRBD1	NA	CASSLTRELPTGAVGTDTQYF	TGTGCTAGCAGCTTAACCCGGGAATTACCTACAGGGGCTGTGGGTACAGATACGCAGTATTTT
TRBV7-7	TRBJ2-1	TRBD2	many	CASSLDGGYNEQFF	TGTGCTAGCAGCTTAGACGGGGGGTACAATGAGCAGTTCTTC
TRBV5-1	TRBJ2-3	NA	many	CASSFAGVPDTQYF	TGCGCCAGCAGCTTCGCTGGGGTGCCAGATACGCAGTATTTT
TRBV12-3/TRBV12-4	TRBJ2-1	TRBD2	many	CASSAPGGSGRREQFF	TGTGCCAGCAGTGCCCCCGGGGGTAGCGGGAGGCGTGAGCAGTTCTTC
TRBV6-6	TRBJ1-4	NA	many	CASSEAGGEKLFF	TGTGCCAGCAGTGAGGCTGGGGGTGAAAAACTGTTTTTT
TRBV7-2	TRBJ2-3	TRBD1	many	CASSLTGTGEDTQYF	TGTGCCAGCAGCTTAACCGGGACAGGGGAAGATACGCAGTATTTT
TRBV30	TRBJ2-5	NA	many	CAWTAGGETQYF	TGTGCCTGGACTGCAGGGGGGGAGACCCAGTACTTC
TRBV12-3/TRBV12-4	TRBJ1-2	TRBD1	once	CASSWDRAGGGYTF	TGTGCCAGCAGTTGGGACAGGGCCGGCGGTGGCTACACCTTC
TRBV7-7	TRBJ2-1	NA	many	CASSPRETGANEQFF	TGTGCTAGCAGCCCCCGGGAGACGGGAGCCAATGAGCAGTTCTTC
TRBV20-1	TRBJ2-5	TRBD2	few	CSPGLASETQYF	TGTAGTCCGGGACTAGCGTCAGAGACCCAGTACTTC
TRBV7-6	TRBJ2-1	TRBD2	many	CASSPKAGRTYNEQFF	TGTGCCAGCAGCCCCAAAGCCGGGAGGACATACAATGAGCAGTTCTTC
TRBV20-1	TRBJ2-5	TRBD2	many	CSALLAGIQETQYF	TGCAGTGCCTTACTAGCGGGGATCCAAGAGACCCAGTACTTC
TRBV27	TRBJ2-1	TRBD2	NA	CASKLGTTYNEQFF	TGTGCCAGCAAACTCGGGACTACCTACAATGAGCAGTTCTTC
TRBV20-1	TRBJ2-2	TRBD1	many	CSAPGQGTGELFF	TGCAGTGCTCCGGGACAGGGGACCGGGGAGCTGTTTTTT
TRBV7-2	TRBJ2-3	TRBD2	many	CASSSIAGGNPSTDTQYF	TGTGCCAGCAGCTCCATAGCGGGAGGGAACCCTAGCACAGATACGCAGTATTTT
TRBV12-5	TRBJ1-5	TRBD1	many	CASGQIRDSQHF	TGTGCTAGTGGGCAAATAAGGGACAGCCAGCATTTT
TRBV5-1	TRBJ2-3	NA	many	CATTGTSSDTQYF	TGCGCCACTACCGGGACGTCGTCCGATACGCAGTATTTT
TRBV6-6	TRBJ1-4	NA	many	CASSYSTDSLNEKLFF	TGTGCCAGCAGTTACTCGACCGACAGCCTTAATGAAAAACTGTTTTTT
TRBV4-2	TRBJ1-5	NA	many	CASSQGTAEGNQPQHF	TGTGCCAGCAGCCAAGGGACAGCAGAAGGCAATCAGCCCCAGCATTTT
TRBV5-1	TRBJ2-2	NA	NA	CASSQGPNTGELFF	TGCGCCAGCAGCCAGGGCCCGAACACCGGGGAGCTGTTTTTT
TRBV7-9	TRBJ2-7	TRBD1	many	CASSYAGGDPGYEQYF	TGTGCCAGCAGCTATGCAGGGGGTGACCCAGGCTACGAGCAGTACTTC
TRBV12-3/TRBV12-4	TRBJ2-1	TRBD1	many	CASSLALGTVPSYNEQFF	TGTGCCAGCAGTTTAGCGCTAGGGACAGTTCCTTCCTACAATGAGCAGTTCTTC
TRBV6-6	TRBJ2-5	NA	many	CASSYKASTFSYF	TGTGCCAGCAGTTACAAGGCCAGTACATTCAGTTACTTC
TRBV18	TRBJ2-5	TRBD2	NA	CASSPTSGDQETQYF	TGTGCCAGCTCACCAACTAGCGGGGACCAAGAGACCCAGTACTTC
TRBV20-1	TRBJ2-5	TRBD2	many	CSARQAGGYQETQYF	TGCAGTGCTAGACAAGCGGGAGGGTACCAAGAGACCCAGTACTTC
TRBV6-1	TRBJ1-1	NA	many	CASSDQGGTEAFF	TGTGCCAGCAGTGATCAGGGCGGTACTGAAGCTTTCTTT
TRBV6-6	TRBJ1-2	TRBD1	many	CASSPPTGAQSGYTF	TGTGCCAGCAGTCCCCCTACAGGGGCCCAATCTGGCTACACCTTC